The 11 T cell receptor beta chains given below trace back to one sample, sequenced in a study of technical replicates of blood from several donors. Repertoires were generated with immunoSEQ multiplex PCR, while TCRdb's copy carries only in-frame clones and drops some. This table has around 30,000 clones, roughly 92% appearing once. The sequencing input was PBMCs. All receptors come from a human donor in good health. Some clones in this sample may be carry-over from other donors' samples.

This chain links TRBV18 with TRBJ1-3; 8 bases fit TRBD1. The CDR3 extends over 16 amino acids. With V trimmed by 5 bases and J by 2 bases, 8 bases remained unmatched. Germline lookup yields CDR1 KGHSH and CDR2 LQKENI. This CDR3 reads CASSARQGNAGNTIYF. For the CDR3, the DNA is TGTGCCAGCTCAGCCCGACAGGGGAATGCTGGAAACACCATATATTTT.

The chain recombines TRBV2 with TRBJ1-5; 8 bases are shared with TRBD1. The J segment lost 5 bases and the V segment lost 3 bases, leaving 3 bases of the junction unmatched. Germline loops: CDR1 SNHLY, CDR2 FYNNEI. CDR3 length: 14 amino acids. The CDR3 DNA is TGTGCCAGCAGTGAGCGACAGGGGTATCAGCCCCAGCATTTT. Its translation is CASSERQGYQPQHF.

The J gene is TRBJ1-5, the V gene TRBV5-1; tentatively, D is TRBD1 (6 bases). CDR3 length: 17 amino acids. V lost 0 bases and J 2 bases, leaving 15 bases between the germline ends. In germline, CDR1 is SGHRS, CDR2 YFSETQ. The CDR3 DNA sequence: TGCGCCAGCAGCTTGGCCGGCAGGGGCTGGGGCAATCAGCCCCAGCATTTT. Amino acid sequence: CASSLAGRGWGNQPQHF.

CDR3 in DNA: TGTGCCTGGACCGGGACTAGCGGCTCCTACGAGCAGTACTTC. It translates to CAWTGTSGSYEQYF. The chain combines TRBV30 with TRBJ2-7, with 11 bases fitting TRBD2. The CDR3 is 14 residues long. The germline V gene encodes CDR1 GTSNPN and CDR2 SVGIG (reference sequence). Trimming removed 4 bases from V and 0 bases from J; junction bases left unmatched: 2. Using reference TRBV30 and TRBJ2-7 for the parts outside the CDR3, the full variable domain is SQTIHQWPATLVQPVGSPLSLECTVEGTSNPNLYWYRQAAGRGLQLLFYSVGIGQISSEVPQNLSASRPQDRQFILSSKKLLLSDSGFYLCAWTGTSGSYEQYFGPGTRLTVT.

The CDR3 loop is CASSLQGGEDTQYF. For the CDR3, the DNA is TGTGCCAGCTCCCTACAAGGGGGAGAAGATACGCAGTATTTT. The chain links TRBV18 to TRBJ2-3; tentative D call: TRBD1 (6 bases). The CDR3 is 14 amino acids. Germline values: CDR1 KGHSH, CDR2 LQKENI. Trimming took off 6 bases at V and 5 bases at J, with 15 bases between the two ends.

The J gene is TRBJ2-3, the V gene TRBV6-4, with 7 bases aligning to TRBD2. The V and J ends lost 2 bases and 4 bases, in that order; junction bases with no gene match: 3. Germline CDR1 is MRHNA and CDR2 is SNTAGT. The CDR3 runs to 14 residues. The CDR3 region is CASSDGGSSDTQYF. The CDR3 nucleotides read TGTGCCAGCAGTGACGGCGGGAGTTCAGATACGCAGTATTTT.

V is TRBV28 and J is TRBJ2-2; TRBD1 is a possible D gene (5 bases). Germline CDR1 and CDR2: MDHEN and SYDVKM. V was pared by 5 bases and J by 2 bases, with 12 bases between. The CDR3 sequence is 15 residues long. CDR3 coding DNA: TGTGCCAGCAGTGTGCAGGGCGGAAACACCGGGGAGCTGTTTTTT. Protein product: CASSVQGGNTGELFF.

This sequence joins TRBV19 and TRBJ2-2; 12 bases align to TRBD1. The V gene's germline CDR1 is LNHDA and CDR2 SQIVND (reference sequence). Trimming cost V 3 bases and J 5 bases; bases outside gene matches: 1. This CDR3 contains 15 residues. This CDR3 is CASSMGQGATGELFF. The CDR3 DNA reads TGTGCCAGTAGTATGGGACAGGGGGCAACCGGGGAGCTGTTTTTT.

This chain connects TRBV6-9 to TRBJ1-5; TRBD1 matches at 8 bases. The CDR3 is made up of 15 amino acids. The V gene end was trimmed by 3 bases and the J gene end by 6 bases; junction bases not matched to a gene: 7. From germline, CDR1 is MNHGY and CDR2 SVAAGI. CDR3: CASSYYGQGSQPQHF. CDR3 bases: TGTGCCAGCAGTTACTACGGACAGGGTAGTCAGCCCCAGCATTTT.

The table lists this clone with a few counts. The V call is TRBV13, the J call TRBJ1-3, with D tentatively TRBD1 (5 bases). V lost 1 base, J lost 1 base, and 5 bases lay in between. The germline CDR1 and CDR2 sequences are PRHDT and FYEKMQ (reference sequence). The CDR3 loop spans 14 amino acids. CDR3 sequence reads: CASSLEGSGNTIYF. The CDR3 DNA reads as TGTGCCAGCAGCTTAGAGGGGTCTGGAAACACCATATATTTT.

The J gene is TRBJ2-3, the V gene TRBV5-1, with TRBD2 identical over 10 bases. Per germline, CDR1 SGHRS and CDR2 YFSETQ. Trimming removed 3 bases from V and 10 bases from J; junction bases left unmatched: 8. The CDR3 has 14 residues. The chain's CDR3 is CASSSSGGAVPQYF. Written as DNA, the CDR3 is TGCGCCAGCAGCTCTAGCGGGGGAGCCGTTCCGCAGTATTTT. The whole variable domain, remainder taken from reference TRBV5-1 and TRBJ2-3, is KAGVTQTPRYLIKTRGQQVTLSCSPISGHRSVSWYQQTPGQGLQFLFEYFSETQRNKGNFPGRFSGRQFSNSRSEMNVSTLELGDSALYLCASSSSGGAVPQYFGPGTRLTVL.